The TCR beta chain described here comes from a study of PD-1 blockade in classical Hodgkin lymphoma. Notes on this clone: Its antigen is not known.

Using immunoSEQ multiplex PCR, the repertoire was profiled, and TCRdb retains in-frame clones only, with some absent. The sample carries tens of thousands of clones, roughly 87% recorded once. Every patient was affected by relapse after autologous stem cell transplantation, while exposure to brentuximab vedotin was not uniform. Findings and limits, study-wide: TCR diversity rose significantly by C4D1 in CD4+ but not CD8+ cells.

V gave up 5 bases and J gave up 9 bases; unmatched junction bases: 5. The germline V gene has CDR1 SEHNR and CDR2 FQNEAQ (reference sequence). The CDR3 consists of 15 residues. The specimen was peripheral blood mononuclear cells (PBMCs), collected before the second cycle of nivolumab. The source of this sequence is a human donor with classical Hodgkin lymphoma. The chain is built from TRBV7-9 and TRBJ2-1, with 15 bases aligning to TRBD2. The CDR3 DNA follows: TGTGCCAGCAGCCAGGCGGGACTAGCGGGAGGTGAGCAGTTCTTC. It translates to CASSQAGLAGGEQFF.